These T cell receptor beta chains were read from a single sample in a study of shared clonotypes between healthy human individuals. Some clones are missing from TCRdb's copy, which holds only in-frame ones; the method was immunoSEQ multiplex PCR. Of around 1.9 million clones in the sample, just under 95% were seen once. Material for sequencing was naive CD8+ T cells from PBMCs. All receptors derive from a man aged 18 to 30 in good health. Some clones in this sample may be carry-over from other donors' samples. CDR3s include the opening cysteine and the closing phenylalanine or tryptophan. A D gene is named only where the DNA matches it firmly. The size of a clone is reported for some rows only, either as once, few or many, or as a class for expanded clones.

v_call	j_call	clone_size	d_call	cdr3_nt	cdr3_aa
TRBV9	TRBJ2-1	.	.	TGTGCCAGCAGCGCCGAACGACAGGGGACTAGGCCCAATGAGCAGTTCTTC	CASSAERQGTRPNEQFF
TRBV7-9	TRBJ1-2	few	TRBD1	TGTGCCAGCAGGCGGGGTCAGGGGGCCTACTATGGCTACACCTTC	CASRRGQGAYYGYTF
TRBV4-2	TRBJ2-7	.	TRBD2	TGTGCCAGCAGCCAAGATTTCGGGGGAGGGCGCGAGCAGTACTTC	CASSQDFGGGREQYF
TRBV7-3	TRBJ2-3	.	TRBD2	TGTGCCAGCAGCTCCCCTATGGCGGGAGGAGATACGCAGTATTTT	CASSSPMAGGDTQYF
TRBV14	TRBJ2-3	.	.	TGTGCCAGCAGCCAAGCGCGCGGTAACACAGATACGCAGTATTTT	CASSQARGNTDTQYF
TRBV9	TRBJ2-7	.	.	TGTGCCAGCAGCGTAGGAGGGGGGCTAGACGAGCAGTACTTC	CASSVGGGLDEQYF
TRBV29-1	TRBJ2-1	.	TRBD1	TGCAGCGTTGAGATAGGGACAGGGGAATATATCGGTGAGCAGTTCTTC	CSVEIGTGEYIGEQFF
TRBV30	TRBJ2-7	.	.	TGTGCCTCGGGACCTTCCTACGAGCAGTACTTC	CASGPSYEQYF
TRBV7-9	TRBJ2-1	once	.	TGTGCCAGCAGCTTAGCGGCGAGGGAGCAGTTCTTC	CASSLAAREQFF
TRBV7-9	TRBJ2-7	.	.	TGTGCCAGCAGCTTAAGCTCCTACGAGCAGTACTTC	CASSLSSYEQYF
TRBV7-8	TRBJ1-1	.	.	TGTGCCAGCAGAGATAGGCAGGGGACTATGAACACTGAAGCTTTCTTT	CASRDRQGTMNTEAFF